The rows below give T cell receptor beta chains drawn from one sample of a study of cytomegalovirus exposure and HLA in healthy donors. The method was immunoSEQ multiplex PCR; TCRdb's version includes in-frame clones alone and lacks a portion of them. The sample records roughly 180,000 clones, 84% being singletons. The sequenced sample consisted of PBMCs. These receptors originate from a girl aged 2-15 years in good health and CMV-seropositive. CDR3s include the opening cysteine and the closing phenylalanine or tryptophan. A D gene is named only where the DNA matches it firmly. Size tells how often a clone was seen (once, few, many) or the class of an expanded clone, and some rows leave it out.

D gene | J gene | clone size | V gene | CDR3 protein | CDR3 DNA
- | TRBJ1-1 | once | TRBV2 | CASSEGQGLGRVEAFF | TGTGCCAGCAGTGAAGGCCAGGGACTGGGCCGAGTTGAAGCTTTCTTT
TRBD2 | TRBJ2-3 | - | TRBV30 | CAWSVRGRATDTQYF | TGTGCCTGGAGTGTACGAGGGAGGGCCACAGATACGCAGTATTTT
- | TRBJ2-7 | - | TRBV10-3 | CAISDDRRAREQYF | TGTGCCATCAGTGACGATCGCAGGGCTCGGGAGCAGTACTTC
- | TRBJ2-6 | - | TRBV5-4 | CASSPRGLSAGANVLTF | TGTGCCAGCAGCCCAAGGGGGTTGTCGGCTGGGGCCAACGTCCTGACTTTC
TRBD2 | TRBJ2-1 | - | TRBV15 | CATSREAGEGDEQFF | TGTGCCACCAGCAGAGAGGCGGGAGAAGGCGATGAGCAGTTCTTC
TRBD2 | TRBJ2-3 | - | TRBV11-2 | CASSPQLAETDTQYF | TGTGCCAGCAGCCCCCAACTAGCGGAGACAGATACGCAGTATTTT
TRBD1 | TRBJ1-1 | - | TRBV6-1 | CASSLPGQGAEAFF | TGTGCCAGCAGTCTACCGGGACAGGGGGCCGAAGCTTTCTTT
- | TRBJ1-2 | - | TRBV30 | CAWKWRGGNYGYTF | TGTGCCTGGAAATGGAGGGGGGGCAACTATGGCTACACCTTC
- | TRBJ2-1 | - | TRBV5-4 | CASSLEQGSYYNEQFF | TGCGCCAGCAGCTTGGAGCAGGGGTCTTACTACAATGAGCAGTTCTTC
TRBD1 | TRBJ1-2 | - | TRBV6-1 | CASMGTGSVYGYTF | TGTGCCAGCATGGGGACAGGGTCAGTCTATGGCTACACCTTC
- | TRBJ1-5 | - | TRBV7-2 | CASSPQQGLNQPQHF | TGTGCCAGCAGCCCCCAGCAGGGCCTCAATCAGCCCCAGCATTTT
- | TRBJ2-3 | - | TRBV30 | CAWSPYSTDTQYF | TGTGCCTGGAGTCCTTATAGCACAGATACGCAGTATTTT
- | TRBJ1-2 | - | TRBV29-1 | CSVGVDGYTF | TGCAGCGTTGGCGTGGATGGCTACACCTTC
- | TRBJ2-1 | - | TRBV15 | CATSVANSYNEQFF | TGTGCCACCAGCGTCGCTAACTCCTACAATGAGCAGTTCTTC
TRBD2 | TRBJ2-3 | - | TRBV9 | CASSKAGPSTDTQYF | TGTGCCAGCAGCAAAGCGGGACCTAGCACAGATACGCAGTATTTT
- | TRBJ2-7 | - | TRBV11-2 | CASSLETGHYEQYF | TGTGCCAGCAGCTTAGAAACGGGACACTACGAGCAGTACTTC
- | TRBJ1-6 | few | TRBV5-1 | CASSATDSPLHF | TGCGCCAGCAGCGCGACAGATTCACCCCTCCACTTT
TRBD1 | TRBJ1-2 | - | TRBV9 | CASSPRAGGNYGYTF | TGTGCCAGCAGCCCCCGGGCAGGGGGAAACTATGGCTACACCTTC
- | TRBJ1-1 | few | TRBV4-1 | CASSPTGAMNTEAFF | TGCGCCAGCAGCCCCACTGGGGCCATGAACACTGAAGCTTTCTTT
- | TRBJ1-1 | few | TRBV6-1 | CASSELHGDTEAFF | TGTGCCAGCAGTGAACTGCACGGTGACACTGAAGCTTTCTTT
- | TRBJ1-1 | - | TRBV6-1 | CASSVRASSLAGTEAFF | TGTGCCAGCAGTGTCCGGGCCTCGAGTTTGGCAGGGACTGAAGCTTTCTTT
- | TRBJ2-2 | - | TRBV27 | CASRRRLNTGELFF | TGTGCCAGCCGGAGACGGCTCAACACCGGGGAGCTGTTTTTT
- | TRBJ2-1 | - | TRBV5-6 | CASSSRRLLGHQYNEQFF | TGTGCCAGCAGCTCGAGACGTCTGTTGGGACACCAATACAATGAGCAGTTCTTC
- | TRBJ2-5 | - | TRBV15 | CATSPRQGGETQYF | TGTGCCACCAGCCCCCGGCAGGGTGGAGAGACCCAGTACTTC
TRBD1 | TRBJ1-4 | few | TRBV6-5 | CASSQRTGTREKLFF | TGTGCCAGCAGCCAAAGGACAGGCACTCGTGAAAAACTGTTTTTT
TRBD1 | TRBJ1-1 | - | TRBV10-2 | CASSDPPGQGNTEAFF | TGCGCCAGCAGTGACCCACCCGGACAGGGGAACACTGAAGCTTTCTTT
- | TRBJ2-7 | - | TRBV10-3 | CAISKGSDEQYF | TGTGCCATCAGTAAGGGGTCGGACGAGCAGTACTTC
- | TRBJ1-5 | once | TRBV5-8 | CASSLVFQTYSNQPQHF | TGTGCCAGCAGCTTGGTGTTTCAAACCTATAGCAATCAGCCCCAGCATTTT
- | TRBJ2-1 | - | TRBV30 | CAWSLVISYNEQFF | TGTGCCTGGAGCTTAGTTATCTCCTACAATGAGCAGTTCTTC
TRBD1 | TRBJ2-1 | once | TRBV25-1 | CASSDRGRDRNYNEQFF | TGTGCCAGCAGTGACCGCGGCCGGGACAGGAATTACAATGAGCAGTTCTTC
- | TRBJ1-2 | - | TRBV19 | CASTNPGVDYGYTF | TGTGCCAGTACCAACCCAGGGGTGGACTATGGCTACACCTTC
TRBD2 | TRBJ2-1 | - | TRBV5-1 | CASSLVMSSGRSYNEQFF | TGCGCCAGCAGCTTGGTAATGTCTAGCGGGAGGTCCTACAATGAGCAGTTCTTC
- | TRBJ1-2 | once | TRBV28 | CASSSPSRTVNYGYTF | TGTGCCAGCAGTTCCCCATCCAGGACAGTTAACTATGGCTACACCTTC
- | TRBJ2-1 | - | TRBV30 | CAWSTGWVNEQFF | TGTGCCTGGAGTACAGGATGGGTGAATGAGCAGTTCTTC
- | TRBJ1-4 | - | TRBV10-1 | CASSESRGLKEKLFF | TGCGCCAGCAGTGAGTCGAGAGGGTTAAAGGAAAAACTGTTTTTT